This is a list of T cell receptor beta chains from one sample in a study of the immune and genomic landscape of osteosarcoma. Assay used: immunoSEQ multiplex PCR; TCRdb lists only in-frame clones, some missing. The sample holds more than 8,000 clones, about 71% seen once. Sequences were obtained from osteosarcoma tumor tissue from the lung. The receptors were gathered from a human donor with osteosarcoma. Both conserved end residues are part of each CDR3. The order of the fields is CDR3 protein, CDR3 DNA, J gene, CDR3 length, clone size, V gene, D gene. The D gene is left open where the match is weak. Rows may omit the clone size; those that give it use once, few, many or a size class.

CDR3aa: CASSVDRVDGYTF; CDR3nt: TGCGCCAGCAGCGTCGACAGGGTCGATGGCTACACCTTC; j_gene: TRBJ1-2; len: 13; abundance: few; v_gene: TRBV5-1; d_gene: TRBD1
CDR3aa: CASSWRETGHSYGYTF; CDR3nt: TGTGCCAGCAGCTGGCGTGAAACGGGGCACAGCTATGGCTACACCTTC; j_gene: TRBJ1-2; len: 16; abundance: NA; v_gene: TRBV28; d_gene: NA
CDR3aa: CASSLLAGFKETQYF; CDR3nt: TGTGCCAGCAGTTTACTAGCGGGATTTAAAGAGACCCAGTACTTC; j_gene: TRBJ2-5; len: 15; abundance: NA; v_gene: TRBV21-1; d_gene: NA
CDR3aa: CASSLGTGNEKLFF; CDR3nt: TGTGCCAGCAGCCTCGGGACAGGGAATGAAAAACTGTTTTTT; j_gene: TRBJ1-4; len: 14; abundance: NA; v_gene: TRBV7-8; d_gene: TRBD1
CDR3aa: CASSSQENTEAFF; CDR3nt: TGTGCCAGCAGCTCACAGGAGAACACTGAAGCTTTCTTT; j_gene: TRBJ1-1; len: 13; abundance: few; v_gene: TRBV7-9; d_gene: NA
CDR3aa: CASSPSRSTKNIQYF; CDR3nt: TGTGCCAGCAGCCCCTCCAGGAGTACCAAAAACATTCAGTACTTC; j_gene: TRBJ2-4; len: 15; abundance: NA; v_gene: TRBV7-2; d_gene: NA
CDR3aa: CASSLEGREWVDEQFF; CDR3nt: TGTGCCAGCAGCTTAGAAGGGCGGGAGTGGGTCGATGAGCAGTTCTTC; j_gene: TRBJ2-1; len: 16; abundance: NA; v_gene: TRBV11-2; d_gene: TRBD2
CDR3aa: CASSDSDNTGELFF; CDR3nt: TGTGCCAGCAGTGACTCGGACAACACCGGGGAGCTGTTTTTT; j_gene: TRBJ2-2; len: 14; abundance: NA; v_gene: TRBV6-4; d_gene: NA
CDR3aa: CASREGTQYF; CDR3nt: TGTGCCAGCAGGGAGGGTACGCAGTATTTT; j_gene: TRBJ2-3; len: 10; abundance: NA; v_gene: TRBV6-6; d_gene: NA
CDR3aa: CASSSFGQKETQYF; CDR3nt: TGTGCCAGCAGTTCCTTTGGGCAGAAAGAGACCCAGTACTTC; j_gene: TRBJ2-5; len: 14; abundance: NA; v_gene: TRBV28; d_gene: NA
CDR3aa: CASSPEGLSYNEQFF; CDR3nt: TGTGCCAGCTCACCGGAGGGTTTATCCTACAATGAGCAGTTCTTC; j_gene: TRBJ2-1; len: 15; abundance: NA; v_gene: TRBV18; d_gene: NA
CDR3aa: CASSTSGSRYEQYF; CDR3nt: TGTGCCAGCAGTACTAGCGGGAGTAGGTACGAGCAGTACTTC; j_gene: TRBJ2-7; len: 14; abundance: few; v_gene: TRBV28; d_gene: TRBD2
CDR3aa: CASSYNGVSSYNEQFF; CDR3nt: TGTGCCAGCAGTTACAATGGGGTCAGCTCCTACAATGAGCAGTTCTTC; j_gene: TRBJ2-1; len: 16; abundance: NA; v_gene: TRBV6-5; d_gene: NA
CDR3aa: CASSPRANEKLFF; CDR3nt: TGTGCCAGCAGCCCGCGAGCGAATGAAAAACTGTTTTTT; j_gene: TRBJ1-4; len: 13; abundance: NA; v_gene: TRBV7-6; d_gene: NA
CDR3aa: CSVEANRDEQFF; CDR3nt: TGCAGCGTTGAAGCGAATCGGGATGAGCAGTTCTTC; j_gene: TRBJ2-1; len: 12; abundance: once; v_gene: TRBV29-1; d_gene: NA
CDR3aa: CASSPEGVTDIQYF; CDR3nt: TGTGCCAGCAGCCCCGAAGGGGTTACGGACATTCAGTACTTC; j_gene: TRBJ2-4; len: 14; abundance: NA; v_gene: TRBV5-5; d_gene: NA
CDR3aa: CASSRTANYGYTF; CDR3nt: TGTGCCAGCAGTCGAACAGCTAACTATGGCTACACCTTC; j_gene: TRBJ1-2; len: 13; abundance: few; v_gene: TRBV6-5; d_gene: NA
CDR3aa: CASSLESAVSPLHF; CDR3nt: TGTGCCAGCAGCTTAGAATCAGCGGTTTCACCCCTCCACTTT; j_gene: TRBJ1-6; len: 14; abundance: NA; v_gene: TRBV7-2; d_gene: NA
CDR3aa: CASLASQSSYEQYF; CDR3nt: TGTGCCAGCTTAGCTAGCCAGAGCTCCTACGAGCAGTACTTC; j_gene: TRBJ2-7; len: 14; abundance: NA; v_gene: TRBV18; d_gene: NA
CDR3aa: CASSPHFSRHYEQYF; CDR3nt: TGTGCCAGCAGCCCCCATTTTAGCCGCCACTACGAGCAGTACTTC; j_gene: TRBJ2-7; len: 15; abundance: NA; v_gene: TRBV28; d_gene: NA
CDR3aa: CASSLRGRAVYTEAFF; CDR3nt: TGTGCCAGCAGTTTACGGGGTCGAGCGGTCTACACTGAAGCTTTCTTT; j_gene: TRBJ1-1; len: 16; abundance: NA; v_gene: TRBV28; d_gene: NA
CDR3aa: CASSISSGRGTDTQYF; CDR3nt: TGTGCCAGTAGTATCTCTAGCGGGAGAGGGACAGATACGCAGTATTTT; j_gene: TRBJ2-3; len: 16; abundance: NA; v_gene: TRBV19; d_gene: TRBD2
CDR3aa: CATGTGYEQYF; CDR3nt: TGTGCCACTGGGACGGGATACGAGCAGTACTTC; j_gene: TRBJ2-7; len: 11; abundance: few; v_gene: TRBV19; d_gene: NA
CDR3aa: CASRKTGRNQPQHF; CDR3nt: TGTGCCAGCAGAAAGACAGGGAGGAATCAGCCCCAGCATTTT; j_gene: TRBJ1-5; len: 14; abundance: NA; v_gene: TRBV27; d_gene: TRBD1
CDR3aa: CASSALSIPSERTEQYF; CDR3nt: TGTGCCAGCAGCGCCCTCAGCATCCCTTCCGAAAGGACCGAGCAGTACTTC; j_gene: TRBJ2-7; len: 17; abundance: NA; v_gene: TRBV9; d_gene: NA
CDR3aa: CASSLESSTEAFF; CDR3nt: TGCGCCAGCAGCTTGGAGTCAAGCACTGAAGCTTTCTTT; j_gene: TRBJ1-1; len: 13; abundance: NA; v_gene: TRBV5-1; d_gene: NA
CDR3aa: CASSVGFGLAGAEQFF; CDR3nt: TGTGCCAGCAGCGTAGGATTTGGACTAGCGGGAGCTGAGCAGTTCTTC; j_gene: TRBJ2-1; len: 16; abundance: once; v_gene: TRBV9; d_gene: TRBD2
CDR3aa: CASSSPPIRYEQYF; CDR3nt: TGTGCCAGCAGTTCCCCACCTATTAGATACGAGCAGTACTTC; j_gene: TRBJ2-7; len: 14; abundance: few; v_gene: TRBV28; d_gene: NA